These 3 T cell receptor beta chains originate from one sample sequenced in a study of blood T cell repertoires in COVID-19. Data came from immunoSEQ multiplex PCR; TCRdb stores just in-frame clones and leaves some out. This sample has a few hundred thousand clones, with more than 75% found just once. Sequencing input: PBMCs or T cells enriched from blood (not recorded which). Receptor source: a woman younger than 35 who had recovered from COVID-19.

The chain joins TRBV30 to TRBJ1-5; 8 nucleotides align to TRBD1. The CDR3 loop spans 15 amino acids. J was trimmed by 7 bases and V by 1 base; bases with no gene match: 9. Germline CDR1 reads GTSNPN; CDR2 reads SVGIG (reference sequence). This CDR3 reads CAWSGTGIYSQPQHF. CDR3 sequence (DNA): TGTGCCTGGAGTGGGACAGGGATTTATTCCCAGCCCCAGCATTTT.

This chain links TRBV5-5 with TRBJ1-2, with 7 bases that match TRBD1. The CDR3 loop spans 13 amino acids. Germline-derived CDR1 and CDR2 are SGHKS and YYEKEE (reference sequence). V dropped 5 bases and J dropped 6; count of bases not matched to a gene: 7. The CDR3 loop reads CASSLNRGNGYTF. The CDR3 DNA is TGTGCCAGCAGTTTGAACAGGGGTAATGGCTACACCTTC.

This chain uses TRBV7-9 with TRBJ2-3; 10 positions agree with TRBD2. V gave up 3 bases and J gave up 6 bases; unmatched junction bases: 9. This CDR3 region has 16 residues. Germline lookup yields CDR1 SEHNR and CDR2 FQNEAQ (reference sequence). The CDR3 coding sequence is TGTGCCAGCAGCTTCCAGCGGGGGGGTGGTTGGGATACGCAGTATTTT. Its translation is CASSFQRGGGWDTQYF.